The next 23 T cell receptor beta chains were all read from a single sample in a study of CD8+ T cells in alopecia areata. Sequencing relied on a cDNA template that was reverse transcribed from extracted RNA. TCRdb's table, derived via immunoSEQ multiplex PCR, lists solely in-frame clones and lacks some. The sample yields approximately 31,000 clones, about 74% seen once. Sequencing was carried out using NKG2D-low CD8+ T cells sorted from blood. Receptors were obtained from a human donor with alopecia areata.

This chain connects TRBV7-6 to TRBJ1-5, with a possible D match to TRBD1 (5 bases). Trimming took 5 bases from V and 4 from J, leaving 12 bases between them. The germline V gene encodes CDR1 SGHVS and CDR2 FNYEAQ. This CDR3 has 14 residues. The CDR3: CASSPADRNQPQHF. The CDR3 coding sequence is TGTGCCAGCAGCCCGGCTGACAGAAATCAGCCCCAGCATTTT.

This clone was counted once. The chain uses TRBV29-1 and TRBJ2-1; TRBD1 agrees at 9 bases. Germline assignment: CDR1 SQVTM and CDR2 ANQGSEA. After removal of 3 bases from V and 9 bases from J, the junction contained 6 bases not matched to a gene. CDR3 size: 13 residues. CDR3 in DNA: TGCAGCGTTGATACCGGGACAGGGCTTGAGCAGTTCTTC. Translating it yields CSVDTGTGLEQFF.

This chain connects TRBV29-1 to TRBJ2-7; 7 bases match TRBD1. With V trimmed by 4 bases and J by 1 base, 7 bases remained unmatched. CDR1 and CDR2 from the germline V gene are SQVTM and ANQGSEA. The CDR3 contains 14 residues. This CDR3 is CSVAGTDGSYEQYF. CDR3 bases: TGCAGCGTTGCCGGGACAGACGGATCCTACGAGCAGTACTTC.

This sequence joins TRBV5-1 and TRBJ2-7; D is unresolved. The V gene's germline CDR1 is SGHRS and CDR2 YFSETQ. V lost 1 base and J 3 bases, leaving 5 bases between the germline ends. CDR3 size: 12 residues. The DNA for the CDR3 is TGCGCCAGCAGCTTGTCAGTCTACGAGCAGTACTTC. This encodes CASSLSVYEQYF.

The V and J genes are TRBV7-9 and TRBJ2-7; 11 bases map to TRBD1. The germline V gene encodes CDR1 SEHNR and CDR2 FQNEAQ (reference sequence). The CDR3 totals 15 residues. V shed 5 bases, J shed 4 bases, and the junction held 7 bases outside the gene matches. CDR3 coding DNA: TGTGCCAGCAGCCCACGGACAGGGGGCCCGTACGAGCAGTACTTC. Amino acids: CASSPRTGGPYEQYF.

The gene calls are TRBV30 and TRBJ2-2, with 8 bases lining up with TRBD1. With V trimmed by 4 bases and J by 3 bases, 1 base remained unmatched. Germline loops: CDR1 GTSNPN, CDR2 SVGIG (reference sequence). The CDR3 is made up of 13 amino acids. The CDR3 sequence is CAWTGGYTGELFF. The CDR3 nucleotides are TGTGCCTGGACAGGGGGCTACACCGGGGAGCTGTTTTTT.

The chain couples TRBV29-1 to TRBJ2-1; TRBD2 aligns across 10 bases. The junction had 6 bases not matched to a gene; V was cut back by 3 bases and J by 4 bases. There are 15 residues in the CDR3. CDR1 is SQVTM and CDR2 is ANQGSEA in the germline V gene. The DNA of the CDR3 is TGCAGCGTTGAGCCCAGCGGGAGGGAGTACAATGAGCAGTTCTTC. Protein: CSVEPSGREYNEQFF.

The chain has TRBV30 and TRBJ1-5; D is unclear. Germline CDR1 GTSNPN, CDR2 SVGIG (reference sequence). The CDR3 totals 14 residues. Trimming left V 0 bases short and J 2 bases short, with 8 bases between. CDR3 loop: CAWSVGQGNQPQHF. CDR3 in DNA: TGTGCCTGGAGTGTAGGTCAGGGCAATCAGCCCCAGCATTTT.

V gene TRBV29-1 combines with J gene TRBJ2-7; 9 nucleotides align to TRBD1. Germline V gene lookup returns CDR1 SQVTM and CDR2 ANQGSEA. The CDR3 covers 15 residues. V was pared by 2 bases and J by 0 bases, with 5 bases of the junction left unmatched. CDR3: CSVETGTGSSYEQYF. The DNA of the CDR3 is TGCAGCGTTGAAACCGGGACAGGGAGCTCCTACGAGCAGTACTTC.

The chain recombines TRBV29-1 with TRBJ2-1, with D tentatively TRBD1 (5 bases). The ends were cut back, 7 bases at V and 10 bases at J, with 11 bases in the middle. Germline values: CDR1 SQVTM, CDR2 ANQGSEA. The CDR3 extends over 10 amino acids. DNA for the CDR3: TGCAGCGCCCCGGCAGGGGAGCAGTTCTTC. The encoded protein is CSAPAGEQFF.

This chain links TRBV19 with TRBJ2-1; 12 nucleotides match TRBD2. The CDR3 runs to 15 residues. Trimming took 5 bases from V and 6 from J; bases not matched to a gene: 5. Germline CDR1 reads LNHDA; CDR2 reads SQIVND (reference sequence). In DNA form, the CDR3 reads TGTGCCAGTAGTGAGACTAGCGGGAGCCTCAATGAGCAGTTCTTC. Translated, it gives CASSETSGSLNEQFF.

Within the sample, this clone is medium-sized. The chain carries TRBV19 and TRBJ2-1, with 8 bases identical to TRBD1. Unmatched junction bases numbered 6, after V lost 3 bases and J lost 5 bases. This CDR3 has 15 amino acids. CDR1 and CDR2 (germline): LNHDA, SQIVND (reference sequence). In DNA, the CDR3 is TGTGCCAGTAGTATTGCCAGGACAGGGAACAATGAGCAGTTCTTC. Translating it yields CASSIARTGNNEQFF.

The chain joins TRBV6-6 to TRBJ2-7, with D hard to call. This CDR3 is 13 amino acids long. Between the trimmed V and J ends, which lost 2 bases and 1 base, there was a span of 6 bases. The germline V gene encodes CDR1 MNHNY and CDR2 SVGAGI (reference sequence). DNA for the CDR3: TGTGCCAGCAGTTACGACATATCCTACGAGCAGTACTTC. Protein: CASSYDISYEQYF.

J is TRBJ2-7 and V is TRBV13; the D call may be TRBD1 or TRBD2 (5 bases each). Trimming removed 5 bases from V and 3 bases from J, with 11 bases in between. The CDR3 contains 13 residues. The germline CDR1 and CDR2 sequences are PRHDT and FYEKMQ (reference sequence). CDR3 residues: CASSSGQIYEQYF. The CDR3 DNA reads TGTGCCAGCAGCAGCGGACAAATCTACGAGCAGTACTTC.

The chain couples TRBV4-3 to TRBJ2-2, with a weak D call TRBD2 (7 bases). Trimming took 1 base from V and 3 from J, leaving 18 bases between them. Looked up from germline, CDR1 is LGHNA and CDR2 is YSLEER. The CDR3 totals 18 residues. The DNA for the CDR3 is TGCGCCAGCAGCCAAGGGGGGGGGCGAGGGCCGGACACCGGGGAGCTGTTTTTT. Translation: CASSQGGGRGPDTGELFF.

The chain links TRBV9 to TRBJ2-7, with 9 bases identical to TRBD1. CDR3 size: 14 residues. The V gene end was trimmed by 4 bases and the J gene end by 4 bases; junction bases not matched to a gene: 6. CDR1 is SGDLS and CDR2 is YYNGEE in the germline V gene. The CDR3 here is CASSPRQGGYEQYF. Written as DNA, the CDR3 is TGTGCCAGCAGCCCACGACAGGGGGGGTACGAGCAGTACTTC.

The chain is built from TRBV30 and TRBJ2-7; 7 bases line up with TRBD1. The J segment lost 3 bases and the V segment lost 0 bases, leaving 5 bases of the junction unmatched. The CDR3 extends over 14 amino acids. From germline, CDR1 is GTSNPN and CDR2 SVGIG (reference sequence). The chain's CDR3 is CAWSVRGGGYEQYF. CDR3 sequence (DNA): TGTGCCTGGAGTGTACGAGGGGGCGGCTACGAGCAGTACTTC.

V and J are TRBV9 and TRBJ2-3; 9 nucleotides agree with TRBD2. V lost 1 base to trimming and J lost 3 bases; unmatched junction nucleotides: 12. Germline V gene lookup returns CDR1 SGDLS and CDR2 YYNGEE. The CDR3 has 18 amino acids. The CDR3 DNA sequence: TGTGCCAGCAGCGTATCAGCTAGCGGGGTTTTCGGTACAGATACGCAGTATTTT. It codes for CASSVSASGVFGTDTQYF.

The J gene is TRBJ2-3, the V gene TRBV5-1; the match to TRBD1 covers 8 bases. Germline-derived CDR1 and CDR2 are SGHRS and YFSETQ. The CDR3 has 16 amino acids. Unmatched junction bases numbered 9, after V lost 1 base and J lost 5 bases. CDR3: CASSLHGGQGIDTQYF. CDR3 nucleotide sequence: TGCGCCAGCAGCTTGCATGGAGGACAGGGAATAGATACGCAGTATTTT.

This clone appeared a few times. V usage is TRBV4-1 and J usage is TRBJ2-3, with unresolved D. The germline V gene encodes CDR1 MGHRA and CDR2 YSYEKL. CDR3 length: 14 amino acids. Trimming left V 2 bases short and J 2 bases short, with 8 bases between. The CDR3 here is CASSQKQTTDTQYF. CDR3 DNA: TGCGCCAGCAGCCAAAAACAGACCACAGATACGCAGTATTTT.

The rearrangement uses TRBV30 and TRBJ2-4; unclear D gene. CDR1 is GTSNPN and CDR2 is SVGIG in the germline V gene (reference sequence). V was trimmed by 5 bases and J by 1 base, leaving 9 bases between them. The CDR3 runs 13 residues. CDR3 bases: TGTGCCTGGGCCCCGGGTGCCAAAAACATTCAGTACTTC. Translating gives CAWAPGAKNIQYF.

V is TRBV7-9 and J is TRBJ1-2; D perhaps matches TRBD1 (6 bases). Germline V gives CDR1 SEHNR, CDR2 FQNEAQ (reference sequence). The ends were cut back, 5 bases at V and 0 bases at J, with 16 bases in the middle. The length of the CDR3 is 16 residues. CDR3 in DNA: TGTGCCAGCAGCCCGGAGGACAGAATAGCTAACTATGGCTACACCTTC. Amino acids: CASSPEDRIANYGYTF. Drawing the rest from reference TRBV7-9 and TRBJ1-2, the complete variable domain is DTGVSQNPRHKITKRGQNVTFRCDPISEHNRLYWYRQTLGQGPEFLTYFQNEAQLEKSRLLSDRFSAERPKGSFSTLEIQRTEQGDSAMYLCASSPEDRIANYGYTFGSGTRLTVV.

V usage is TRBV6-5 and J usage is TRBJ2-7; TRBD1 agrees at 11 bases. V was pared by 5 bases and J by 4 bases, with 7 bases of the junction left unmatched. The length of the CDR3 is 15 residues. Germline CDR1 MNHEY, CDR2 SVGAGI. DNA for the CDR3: TGTGCCAGCAGTCCGGGACAGGGGGATCTTTACGAGCAGTACTTC. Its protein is CASSPGQGDLYEQYF.